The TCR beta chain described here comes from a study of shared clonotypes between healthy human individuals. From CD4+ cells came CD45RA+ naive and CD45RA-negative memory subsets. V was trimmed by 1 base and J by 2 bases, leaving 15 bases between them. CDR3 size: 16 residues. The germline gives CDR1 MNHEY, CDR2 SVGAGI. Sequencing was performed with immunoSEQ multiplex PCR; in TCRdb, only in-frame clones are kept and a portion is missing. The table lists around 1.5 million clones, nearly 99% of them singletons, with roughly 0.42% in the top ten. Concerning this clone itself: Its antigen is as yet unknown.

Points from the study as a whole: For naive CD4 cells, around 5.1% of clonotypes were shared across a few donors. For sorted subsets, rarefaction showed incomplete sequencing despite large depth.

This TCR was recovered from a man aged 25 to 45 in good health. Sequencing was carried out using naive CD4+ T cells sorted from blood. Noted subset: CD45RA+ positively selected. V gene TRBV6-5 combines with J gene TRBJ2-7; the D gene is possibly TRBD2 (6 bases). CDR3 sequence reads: CASSYYGSGATYEQYF. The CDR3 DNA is TGTGCCAGCAGTTACTACGGTAGCGGAGCCACCTACGAGCAGTACTTC.